These 17 T cell receptor beta chains originate from one sample sequenced in a study of cytomegalovirus exposure and HLA in healthy donors. In the PCR, 60 Vbeta and 13 Jbeta primers were used. Using immunoSEQ multiplex PCR, the repertoire was profiled, and TCRdb retains in-frame clones only, with some absent. The table has around 130,000 clones, more than 70% seen once. Material for sequencing was PBMCs. The receptors here all came from a woman aged 55-69 years in good health and CMV-seronegative.

V usage is TRBV7-9 and J usage is TRBJ2-7; the match to TRBD2 covers 10 bases. The CDR3 has 15 residues. CDR1 and CDR2 from the germline V gene are SEHNR and FQNEAQ (reference sequence). J gave up 3 bases and V 5 bases, and 7 bases lay outside the gene matches. CDR3 loop: CASSLSSGSLYEQYF. CDR3 in DNA: TGTGCCAGCAGCCTCTCTAGCGGGAGTCTCTACGAGCAGTACTTC.

The V and J genes are TRBV14 and TRBJ2-5; a possible D gene is TRBD2 (6 bases). CDR3 length: 17 residues. CDR1 SGHDN and CDR2 FVKESK come from the germline V gene. Trimming shortened V by 3 bases and J by 1 base, and 18 bases separated the two germline ends. This CDR3 reads CASSQWTISNRQETQYF. CDR3 sequence (DNA): TGTGCCAGCAGCCAGTGGACTATATCCAACCGCCAAGAGACCCAGTACTTC.

The chain joins TRBV5-1 to TRBJ1-1; 8 positions agree with TRBD1. Losses at the gene ends were 2 bases for V and 2 bases for J; bases not matched to a gene: 17. This CDR3 region has 19 residues. In germline, CDR1 is SGHRS, CDR2 YFSETQ. The CDR3 bases are TGCGCCAGCAGCTTAATGGTCTCGGACAGGGCTAAGGATAACACTGAAGCTTTCTTT. It yields the protein CASSLMVSDRAKDNTEAFF.

This chain uses TRBV18 with TRBJ2-1; 14 bases agree with TRBD2. The ends lost 5 bases at V and 9 bases at J; junction bases unmatched: 3. The germline gives CDR1 KGHSH, CDR2 LQKENI. The CDR3 has 14 residues. This chain's CDR3 is CASSGLAGGIEQFF. The DNA of the CDR3 is TGTGCCAGCTCAGGACTAGCGGGAGGAATTGAGCAGTTCTTC.

The rearrangement joins TRBV7-3 to TRBJ2-1; 7 bases line up with TRBD2. The CDR3 is made up of 13 amino acids. In germline, CDR1 is SGHTA, CDR2 FQGTGA. The V and J ends lost 5 bases and 13 bases, in that order; junction bases with no gene match: 11. The CDR3 DNA follows: TGTGCCAGCAGCAGGGAGGGACCCAGCCCCCAGTTCTTC. It yields the protein CASSREGPSPQFF. Based on the CDR3 plus reference TRBV7-3 and TRBJ2-1, the full variable domain is GAGVSQTPSNKVTEKGKYVELRCDPISGHTALYWYRQSLGQGPEFLIYFQGTGAADDSGLPNDRFFAVRPEGSVSTLKIQRTERGDSAVYLCASSREGPSPQFFGPGTRLTVL.

The rearrangement links TRBV6-5 to TRBJ1-5, with D possibly matching TRBD1 (6 bases). Looked up from germline, CDR1 is MNHEY and CDR2 is SVGAGI. CDR3 length: 15 residues. The ends were cut back, 6 bases at V and 1 base at J, with 13 bases in the middle. CDR3 sequence: CASRPGGQSNQPQHF. CDR3 coding DNA: TGTGCCAGCAGACCCGGGGGGCAGAGCAATCAGCCCCAGCATTTT.

This rearrangement joins TRBV4-1 to TRBJ2-7; 7 positions match TRBD1. Germline V gene data show CDR1 as MGHRA and CDR2 as YSYEKL. J lost 2 bases, V lost 4 bases, and 11 bases had no gene match. This CDR3 spans 16 amino acids. The CDR3 here is CASSPYGVQGTYEQYF. The CDR3 nucleotides read TGCGCCAGCAGCCCCTACGGGGTACAGGGGACCTACGAGCAGTACTTC.

Turning to this clone: One end of the junction fails to match germline, which may point to a read error. CDR3 DNA sequence: TGTGCTAGCAGCCAAATAGGGAGGTCCTACGAGCAGTACTTC. Translated, it gives CASSQIGRSYEQYF. The chain joins TRBV7-7 to TRBJ2-7; D is perhaps TRBD2 (6 bases). The CDR3 has 14 amino acids. Germline assignment: CDR1 SSHAT and CDR2 FNYEAQ (reference sequence). The complete variable domain, with remaining parts taken from reference TRBV7-7 and TRBJ2-7, reads GAGVSQSPRYKVTKRGQDVTLRCDPISSHATLYWYQQALGQGPEFLTYFNYEAQPDKSGLPSDRFSAERPEGSISTLTIQRTEQRDSAMYRCASSQIGRSYEQYFGPGTRLTVT.

This chain joins TRBV11-1 and TRBJ2-3; 9 positions match TRBD1. The V segment lost 2 bases and the J segment 3 bases; nucleotides outside the gene matches: 9. The CDR3 is 17 residues long. The germline V gene has CDR1 SGHAT and CDR2 FQDESV (reference sequence). The CDR3 DNA reads TGTGCCAGCAGCTTACGCCGCACAGGGGGCTCGACAGATACGCAGTATTTT. Translated: CASSLRRTGGSTDTQYF.

The V call is TRBV2, the J call TRBJ1-4, with D possibly being TRBD1 (6 bases). This CDR3 is built from 16 residues. V was shortened by 6 bases and J by 0 bases, with 14 bases between the two germline ends. Germline V gene lookup returns CDR1 SNHLY and CDR2 FYNNEI. This CDR3 is CASRGRGGATNEKLFF. As DNA, the CDR3 is TGTGCCAGCAGGGGCAGGGGTGGTGCAACTAATGAAAAACTGTTTTTT.

The table lists this clone with a few counts. This sequence joins TRBV25-1 and TRBJ2-3, with 7 bases fitting TRBD2. V shed 7 bases, J shed 1 base, and the junction held 5 bases outside the gene matches. The length of the CDR3 is 14 residues. Germline V CDR1 and CDR2: MGHDK, SYGVNS. CDR3 region: CASNGRGGTDTQYF. CDR3 DNA sequence: TGTGCCAGCAATGGCCGGGGGGGCACAGATACGCAGTATTTT.

The V gene is TRBV6-5, the J gene TRBJ1-4; maybe TRBD1 (6 bases). The CDR3 runs 16 residues. V lost 2 bases and J 3 bases, leaving 13 bases between the germline ends. The V gene's germline CDR1 is MNHEY and CDR2 SVGAGI. The CDR3 is CASSYRSGQSNEKLFF. CDR3 nucleotide sequence: TGTGCCAGCAGTTACCGATCCGGACAGTCTAATGAAAAACTGTTTTTT.

The chain joins TRBV2 to TRBJ2-3; tentative D call: TRBD2 (5 bases). V gave up 10 bases and J gave up 0 bases, with 14 bases separating them. The germline CDR1 and CDR2 sequences are SNHLY and FYNNEI. This CDR3 spans 14 amino acids. The CDR3 here is CATQERQSTDTQYF. CDR3 bases: TGTGCCACTCAGGAGCGGCAAAGCACAGATACGCAGTATTTT.

This clone was observed once. This chain connects TRBV6-5 to TRBJ2-7, with a weak D call TRBD1 (6 bases). Germline V gene data show CDR1 as MNHEY and CDR2 as SVGAGI. V shed 6 bases and J shed 1 base, with 10 bases lying between them. The CDR3 has 13 amino acids. The DNA for the CDR3 is TGTGCCAGCAGGGGGGCAGATTCCTACGAGCAGTACTTC. Translation gives CASRGADSYEQYF.

This clone was detected only once. The chain links TRBV28 to TRBJ2-7; 11 bases are a match to TRBD1. V dropped 5 bases and J dropped 5; count of bases not matched to a gene: 8. This CDR3 is built from 15 residues. Germline CDR1 MDHEN, CDR2 SYDVKM. The CDR3 protein is CASSPPRTGGDEQYF. The CDR3 nucleotides read TGTGCCAGCAGTCCCCCCCGGACAGGGGGCGACGAGCAGTACTTC.

In DNA, the CDR3 is TGTGCCAGCAGCTTTTGGGGGGAATCCTACAATGAGCAGTTCTTC. Protein product: CASSFWGESYNEQFF. The chain uses TRBV5-6 and TRBJ2-1, with D possibly matching TRBD2 (6 bases). Trimming cost V 2 bases and J 1 base, with 10 bases left between them. This CDR3 has 15 residues. Germline CDR1 is SGHDT and CDR2 is YYEEEE.

The chain has TRBV30 and TRBJ2-7, with TRBD1 matching over 7 bases. This CDR3 comprises 12 residues. Germline V gene lookup returns CDR1 GTSNPN and CDR2 SVGIG (reference sequence). The junction had 3 bases not matched to a gene; V was cut back by 3 bases and J by 4 bases. CDR3 amino acids: CAWRTGKYEQYF. As DNA, the CDR3 is TGTGCCTGGAGGACAGGGAAGTACGAGCAGTACTTC.